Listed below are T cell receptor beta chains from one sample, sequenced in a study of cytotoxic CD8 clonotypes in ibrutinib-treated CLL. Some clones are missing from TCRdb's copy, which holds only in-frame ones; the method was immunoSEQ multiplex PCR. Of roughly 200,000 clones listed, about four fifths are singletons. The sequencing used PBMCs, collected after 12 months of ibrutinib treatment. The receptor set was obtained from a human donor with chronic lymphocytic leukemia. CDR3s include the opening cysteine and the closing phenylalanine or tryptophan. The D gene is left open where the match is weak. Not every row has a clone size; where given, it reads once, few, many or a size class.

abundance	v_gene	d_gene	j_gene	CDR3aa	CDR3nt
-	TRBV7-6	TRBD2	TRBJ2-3	CASTLGLAGGSDTQYF	TGTGCCAGCACCCTTGGACTAGCGGGGGGCTCAGATACGCAGTATTTT
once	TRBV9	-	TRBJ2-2	CASSVNLGGTNTGELFF	TGTGCCAGCAGCGTCAATTTAGGCGGAACGAACACCGGGGAGCTGTTTTTT
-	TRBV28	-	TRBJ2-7	CASRQGGGAAYEQYF	TGTGCCAGCAGACAAGGCGGAGGGGCAGCCTACGAGCAGTACTTC
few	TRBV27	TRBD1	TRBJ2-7	CASILTGQISYEQYF	TGTGCCAGCATCCTGACAGGGCAGATCTCCTACGAGCAGTACTTC
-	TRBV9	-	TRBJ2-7	CASSVGLAVYEQYF	TGTGCCAGCAGCGTAGGATTAGCAGTCTACGAGCAGTACTTC
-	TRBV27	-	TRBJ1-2	CASSPRESYGYTF	TGTGCCAGCAGCCCACGCGAAAGCTATGGCTACACCTTC
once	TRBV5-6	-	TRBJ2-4	CASSTLLRLAKNIQYF	TGTGCCAGCAGCACACTACTACGACTAGCCAAAAACATTCAGTACTTC
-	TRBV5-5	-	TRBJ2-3	CASSWGLPDTQYF	TGTGCCAGCAGCTGGGGATTACCAGATACGCAGTATTTT
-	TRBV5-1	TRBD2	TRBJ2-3	CASSPGSGSSSTDTQYF	TGCGCCAGCAGCCCGGGGAGCGGGAGCAGTTCGACAGATACGCAGTATTTT
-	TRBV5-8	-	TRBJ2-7	CASSVLSSWVMSPSYEQYF	TGTGCCAGCAGCGTGCTCTCCTCATGGGTAATGTCCCCGTCCTACGAGCAGTACTTC